This TCR beta chain is drawn from a study of OX40 agonist ivuxolimab in advanced cancers. The CDR3 contains 14 residues. Germline V gene sequence: CDR1 MRHNA, CDR2 SNTAGT. Deletions cut 3 bases from V and 0 bases from J, with 3 bases between. Data came from immunoSEQ multiplex PCR; TCRdb stores just in-frame clones and leaves some out. The sample shows approximately 100,000 clones, approximately 90% of them seen only once. This clonotype was obtained from an adult with an advanced solid tumor such as melanoma, head and neck, liver or kidney cancer. Sequenced here: CD4+ or CD8+ T cells sorted from blood, sampled in a trial of the OX40 agonist ivuxolimab. This chain uses TRBV6-4 with TRBJ1-6; no clear D. Here the CDR3 reads CASSELSYNSPLHF. The CDR3 nucleotides are TGTGCCAGCAGTGAACTCTCCTATAATTCACCCCTCCACTTT.